This T cell receptor (beta chain) appears in the sequencing data of a study of T cell responses to AZD1222 COVID-19 vaccine. Study-wide results and caveats: An increase in Spike-specific TCR breadth and depth was observed after two AZD1222 doses.

Only in-frame clones appear in the TCRdb table, and some are missing; sequencing was by immunoSEQ multiplex PCR. The repertoire has some 94,000 clones, approximately 89% of them found once; the top ten carry roughly 5%. V was shortened by 6 bases and J by 10 bases, with 14 bases between the two germline ends. The CDR3 covers 11 residues. Germline CDR1 DFQATT, CDR2 SNEGSKA (reference sequence). A note on this clone: Its antigen remains unidentified.

The TCR comes from an adult who received the AZD1222 COVID-19 vaccine. The chain is built from TRBV20-1 and TRBJ2-3, with D hard to call. Specimen: peripheral blood, collected 28 days after the second AZD1222 dose. The CDR3 bases are TGCAGTGCCAACGACCGGTCGGCGCAGTATTTT. Translated, it gives CSANDRSAQYF.